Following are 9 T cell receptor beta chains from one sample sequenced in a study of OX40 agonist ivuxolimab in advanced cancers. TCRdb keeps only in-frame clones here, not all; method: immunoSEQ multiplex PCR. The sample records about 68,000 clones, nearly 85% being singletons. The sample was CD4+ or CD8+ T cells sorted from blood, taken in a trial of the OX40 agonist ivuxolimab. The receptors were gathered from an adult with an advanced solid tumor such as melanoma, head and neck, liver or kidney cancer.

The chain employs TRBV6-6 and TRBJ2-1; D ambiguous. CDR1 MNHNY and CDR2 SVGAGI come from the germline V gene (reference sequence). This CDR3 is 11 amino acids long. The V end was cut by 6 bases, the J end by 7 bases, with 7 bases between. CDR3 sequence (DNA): TGTGCCAGCAGCACGGTAAATGAGCAGTTCTTC. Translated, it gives CASSTVNEQFF.

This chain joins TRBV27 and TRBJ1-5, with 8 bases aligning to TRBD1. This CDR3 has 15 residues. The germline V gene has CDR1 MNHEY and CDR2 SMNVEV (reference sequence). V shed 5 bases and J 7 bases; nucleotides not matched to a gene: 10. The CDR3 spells CASSVTFGQGQPQHF. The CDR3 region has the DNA TGTGCCAGCAGTGTCACCTTTGGACAGGGCCAGCCCCAGCATTTT.

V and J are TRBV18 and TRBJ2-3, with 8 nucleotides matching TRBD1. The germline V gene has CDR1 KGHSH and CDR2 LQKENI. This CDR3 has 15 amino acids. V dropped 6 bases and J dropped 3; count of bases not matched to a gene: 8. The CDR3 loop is CASSRTGLGTDTQYF. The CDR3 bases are TGTGCCAGCTCCAGGACAGGGTTGGGGACAGATACGCAGTATTTT.

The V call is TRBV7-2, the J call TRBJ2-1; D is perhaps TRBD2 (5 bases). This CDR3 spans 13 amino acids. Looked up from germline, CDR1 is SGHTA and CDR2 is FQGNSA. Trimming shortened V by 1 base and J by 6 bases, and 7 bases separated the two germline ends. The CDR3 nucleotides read TGTGCCAGCAGCTTAGGGCGGGCCAATGAGCAGTTCTTC. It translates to CASSLGRANEQFF.

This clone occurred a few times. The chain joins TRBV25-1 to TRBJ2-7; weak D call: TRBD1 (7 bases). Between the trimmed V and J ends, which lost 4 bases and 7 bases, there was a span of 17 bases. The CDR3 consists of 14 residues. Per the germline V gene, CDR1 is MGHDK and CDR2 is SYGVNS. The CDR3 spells CASSGRDSRGEQYF. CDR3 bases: TGTGCCAGCAGTGGCCGGGACAGCCGGGGGGAGCAGTACTTC.

The DNA for the CDR3 is TGTGCCAGCAGCTTAACAGGCAGCACCTACGAGCAGTACTTC. Translation gives CASSLTGSTYEQYF. The chain employs TRBV7-3 and TRBJ2-5; no clear D. The tail of the sequence fits TRBJ2-7 better, so the J call may be wrong. The germline gives CDR1 SGHTA, CDR2 FQGTGA. CDR3 length: 14 residues.

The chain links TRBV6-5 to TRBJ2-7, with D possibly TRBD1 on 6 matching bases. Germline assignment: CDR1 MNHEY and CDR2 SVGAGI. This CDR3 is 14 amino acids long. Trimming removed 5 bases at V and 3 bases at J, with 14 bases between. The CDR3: CASSRADSYYEQYV. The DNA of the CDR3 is TGTGCCAGCAGTAGGGCGGACAGCTACTACGAGCAGTACGTC.

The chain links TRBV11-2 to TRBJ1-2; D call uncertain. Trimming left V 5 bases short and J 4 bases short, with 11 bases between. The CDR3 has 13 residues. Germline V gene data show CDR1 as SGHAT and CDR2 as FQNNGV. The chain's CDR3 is CASSIGESYGYTF. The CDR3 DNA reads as TGTGCCAGCAGCATAGGTGAGAGCTATGGCTACACCTTC.

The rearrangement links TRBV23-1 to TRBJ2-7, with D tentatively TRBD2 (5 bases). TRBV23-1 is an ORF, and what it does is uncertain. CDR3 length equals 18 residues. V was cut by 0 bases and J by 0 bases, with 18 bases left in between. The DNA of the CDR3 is TGCGCCAGCAGTCAATCTAATGGTCAGAGGGCAGGCTCCTACGAGCAGTACTTC. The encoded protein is CASSQSNGQRAGSYEQYF.